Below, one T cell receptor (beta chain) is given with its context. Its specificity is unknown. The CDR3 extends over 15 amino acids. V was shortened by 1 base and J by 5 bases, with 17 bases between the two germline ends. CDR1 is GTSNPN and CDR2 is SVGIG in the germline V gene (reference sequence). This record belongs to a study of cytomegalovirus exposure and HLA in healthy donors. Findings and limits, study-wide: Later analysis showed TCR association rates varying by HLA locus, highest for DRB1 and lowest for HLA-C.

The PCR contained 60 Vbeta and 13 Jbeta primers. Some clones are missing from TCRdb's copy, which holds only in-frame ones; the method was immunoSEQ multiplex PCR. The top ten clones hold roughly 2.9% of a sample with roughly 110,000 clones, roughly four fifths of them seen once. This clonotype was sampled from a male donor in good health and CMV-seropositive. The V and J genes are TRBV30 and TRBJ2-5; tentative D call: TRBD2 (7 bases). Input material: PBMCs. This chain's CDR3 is CAWSEGGGISETQYF. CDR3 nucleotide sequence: TGTGCCTGGAGTGAAGGGGGGGGAATATCCGAGACCCAGTACTTC. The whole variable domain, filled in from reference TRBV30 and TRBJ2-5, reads SQTIHQWPATLVQPVGSPLSLECTVEGTSNPNLYWYRQAAGRGLQLLFYSVGIGQISSEVPQNLSASRPQDRQFILSSKKLLLSDSGFYLCAWSEGGGISETQYFGPGTRLLVL.